A single TCR beta chain is shown here with its context. The CDR3 totals 12 residues. V was clipped by 0 bases and J by 4 bases, with 4 bases between them. Germline V CDR1 and CDR2: GTSNPN, SVGIG (reference sequence). The sample originates from a study of blood T cell repertoires in COVID-19. Study summary: The origin of the acute and convalescent COVID-19 samples was the United States, Italy and Spain. The cDNA or gDNA used as material had been derived from T cells, B-cell-depleted T cells, or PBMCs.

Assay used: immunoSEQ multiplex PCR; TCRdb lists only in-frame clones, some missing. Altogether over 250,000 clones are present, about 80% being singletons, with the ten largest covering 2.5% to 4%. The V and J genes are TRBV30 and TRBJ2-1; no reliable D call. The receptor's source is an elderly woman with acute or convalescent COVID-19. Specimen: peripheral blood. The CDR3 here is CAWSVSYNEQFF. CDR3 coding DNA: TGTGCCTGGAGTGTATCGTACAATGAGCAGTTCTTC.